The 19 T cell receptor beta chains below were found in one sample sequenced in a study of technical replicates of blood from several donors. This table comes from immunoSEQ multiplex PCR, and its TCRdb copy is limited to in-frame clones, with some not included. The data hold about 50,000 clones, with more than 90% observed a single time. The sequenced sample consisted of PBMCs. These receptors were obtained from a human donor in good health. Some clones in this sample may be carry-over from other donors' samples.

The genes are TRBV29-1 and TRBJ2-5, with 7 bases identical to TRBD2. The germline gives CDR1 SQVTM, CDR2 ANQGSEA. The CDR3 runs to 15 residues. Losses at the gene ends were 4 bases for V and 1 base for J; bases not matched to a gene: 9. DNA for the CDR3: TGCAGCGTTGCGGGGGGATCGACAGCCCAAGAGACCCAGTACTTC. This translates into CSVAGGSTAQETQYF.

J is TRBJ1-2 and V is TRBV10-3; D possibly corresponds to TRBD1 (6 bases). The germline gives CDR1 ENHRY, CDR2 SYGVKD. The CDR3 extends over 15 amino acids. V lost 4 bases and J lost 1, with 13 bases in between. CDR3: CAISARDTGNYGYTF. CDR3 nucleotide sequence: TGTGCCATCAGTGCCCGGGACACTGGTAACTATGGCTACACCTTC.

V gene TRBV12-5 combines with J gene TRBJ2-2; D not resolved. This CDR3 is built from 16 residues. V dropped 0 bases and J dropped 5 bases, with 13 bases sitting between them. The germline V gene encodes CDR1 LGHNT and CDR2 FRNRAP. CDR3 sequence reads: CASGLVLPRWTGELFF. The DNA of the CDR3 is TGTGCTAGTGGTTTGGTACTCCCCAGGTGGACCGGGGAGCTGTTTTTT. The entire variable domain, with the rest obtained from reference TRBV12-5 and TRBJ2-2, is as follows: DARVTQTPRHKVTEMGQEVTMRCQPILGHNTVFWYRQTMMQGLELLAYFRNRAPLDDSGMPKDRFSAEMPDATLATLKIQPSEPRDSAVYFCASGLVLPRWTGELFFGEGSRLTVL.

The chain is built from TRBV29-1 and TRBJ2-1; 12 nucleotides agree with TRBD2. J was trimmed by 8 bases and V by 6 bases; bases with no gene match: 11. CDR3 length equals 15 residues. Germline CDR1 is SQVTM and CDR2 is ANQGSEA. CDR3 in amino acids: CSVVLNGLAGYEQFF. The CDR3 DNA sequence: TGCAGCGTCGTGCTGAATGGACTAGCGGGGTATGAGCAGTTCTTC.

The V call is TRBV7-2, the J call TRBJ2-5; D remains unclear. The length of the CDR3 is 15 residues. Germline values: CDR1 SGHTA, CDR2 FQGNSA. Trimming shortened V by 1 base and J by 5 bases, and 14 bases separated the two germline ends. The chain's CDR3 is CASSLDSWRVETQYF. DNA of the CDR3: TGTGCCAGCAGCTTAGATTCGTGGAGAGTGGAGACCCAGTACTTC.

The V call is TRBV20-1, the J call TRBJ2-7; tentative D call: TRBD2 (5 bases). The CDR3 is 11 amino acids. Germline CDR1 is DFQATT and CDR2 is SNEGSKA (reference sequence). V was trimmed by 0 bases and J by 6 bases, leaving 6 bases between them. CDR3 DNA sequence: TGCAGTGCTAGAGATCGGGGCGAGCAGTACTTC. Amino acids: CSARDRGEQYF.

This clone was counted a single time. The chain uses TRBV7-8 and TRBJ1-2; D not certain. V was trimmed by 5 bases and J by 2 bases, leaving 9 bases between them. CDR1 is SGHVS, CDR2 FQNEAQ, per germline. The CDR3 runs 13 residues. The CDR3: CASSPHGNYGYTF. As DNA, the CDR3 is TGTGCCAGCAGCCCACACGGGAACTATGGCTACACCTTC.

The V gene is TRBV25-1, the J gene TRBJ2-7, with D unresolved. V gave up 4 bases and J gave up 2 bases, with 6 bases separating them. The CDR3 runs 12 residues. Germline values: CDR1 MGHDK, CDR2 SYGVNS. The CDR3 region is CASSGLAYEQYF. In DNA form, the CDR3 reads TGTGCCAGCAGTGGGCTAGCCTACGAGCAGTACTTC.

The CDR3 reads CASSLLLAGNSYEQYF. The CDR3 region has the DNA TGCGCCAGCAGCCTGCTCCTAGCGGGGAACTCCTACGAGCAGTACTTC. This sequence joins TRBV5-1 and TRBJ2-7, with TRBD2 matching over 9 bases. The germline V gene encodes CDR1 SGHRS and CDR2 YFSETQ. The ends lost 4 bases at V and 0 bases at J; junction bases unmatched: 8. This CDR3 is built from 16 residues.

V gene TRBV5-1 combines with J gene TRBJ2-1; D is possibly TRBD1 (6 bases). The germline gives CDR1 SGHRS, CDR2 YFSETQ. Trimming stripped 6 bases from V and 3 bases from J, with 19 bases between. CDR3 length: 16 amino acids. CDR3 in DNA: TGCGCCAGCAAACTGACACCAGGGGTAGGCTACAATGAGCAGTTCTTC. It specifies CASKLTPGVGYNEQFF.

The chain combines TRBV2 with TRBJ1-4; TRBD1 agrees at 8 bases. From germline, CDR1 is SNHLY and CDR2 FYNNEI. Trimming took 4 bases from V and 2 from J; bases not matched to a gene: 3. This CDR3 region has 15 residues. The chain's CDR3 is CASSVTGGTNEKLFF. DNA of the CDR3: TGTGCCAGCAGTGTTACAGGGGGGACTAATGAAAAACTGTTTTTT.

The rearrangement joins TRBV6-5 to TRBJ1-2; 8 bases are shared with TRBD1. The trim removed 4 bases at V and 1 base at J, leaving 8 bases unmatched. The CDR3 sequence is 16 residues long. Germline loops: CDR1 MNHEY, CDR2 SVGAGI. The CDR3 reads CASSSPRTGFNYGYTF. As DNA, the CDR3 is TGTGCCAGCAGTTCACCTCGGACAGGGTTTAACTATGGCTACACCTTC.

A remark on this clone: Other DNA sequences of this sample code for an identical CDR3. The rearrangement links TRBV5-1 to TRBJ1-3; 9 nucleotides line up with TRBD1. In germline, CDR1 is SGHRS, CDR2 YFSETQ. Germline trimming cut 4 bases from V and 0 bases from J; bases unmatched to any gene: 2. The CDR3 length is 15 residues. CDR3 residues: CASSLTGGSGNTIYF. CDR3 nucleotide sequence: TGCGCCAGCAGCCTGACAGGGGGCTCTGGAAACACCATATATTTT.

This chain's CDR3 is CASSQGPGVSYNSPLHF. Here the CDR3 DNA reads TGCGCCAGCAGCCAAGGACCCGGGGTCTCCTATAATTCACCCCTCCACTTT. V is TRBV4-1 and J is TRBJ1-6; D gene unclear. Germline lookup yields CDR1 MGHRA and CDR2 YSYEKL. Trimming cost V 1 base and J 0 bases, with 10 bases left between them. There are 17 residues in the CDR3.

This clone was detected only once. The genes are TRBV7-2 and TRBJ2-3; 13 bases match TRBD2. Germline V gene lookup returns CDR1 SGHTA and CDR2 FQGNSA. V was clipped by 6 bases and J by 5 bases; unmatched bases: 8. The CDR3 is made up of 16 amino acids. CDR3 nucleotide sequence: TGTGCCAGCAGTCGAACTAGCGGGGGGGCTGTAGATACGCAGTATTTT. Encoded protein: CASSRTSGGAVDTQYF.

This clone has only a few counts. J is TRBJ1-1 and V is TRBV6-1, with a weak D call TRBD1 (5 bases). Germline CDR1 reads MNHNS; CDR2 reads SASEGT. This CDR3 is built from 15 residues. The V gene lost 1 base and the J gene lost 0 bases, with 9 bases spanning the gap. The CDR3 loop is CASSEGPGLNTEAFF. The CDR3 DNA follows: TGTGCCAGCAGTGAAGGCCCAGGGCTGAACACTGAAGCTTTCTTT.

This sequence joins TRBV5-6 and TRBJ1-2, with TRBD1 as a possible D gene (5 bases). Trimming cost V 0 bases and J 2 bases, with 5 bases left between them. Germline values: CDR1 SGHDT, CDR2 YYEEEE. The CDR3 consists of 13 residues. For the CDR3, the DNA is TGTGCCAGCAGCTTGGCAGGGAACTATGGCTACACCTTC. This gives the protein CASSLAGNYGYTF.

The rearrangement links TRBV7-2 to TRBJ1-1, with D perhaps TRBD1 (5 bases). Deletions cut 5 bases from V and 4 bases from J, with 11 bases between. The V gene's germline CDR1 is SGHTA and CDR2 FQGNSA. The CDR3 sequence is 13 residues long. The chain's CDR3 is CASSTLRGTEAFF. The DNA of the CDR3 is TGTGCCAGCAGCACCTTAAGGGGCACTGAAGCTTTCTTT.

The chain couples TRBV6-1 to TRBJ1-2; possible D gene TRBD1, 5 bases. CDR3 length: 16 residues. Trimming took off 4 bases at V and 2 bases at J, with 17 bases between the two ends. Germline V gene data show CDR1 as MNHNS and CDR2 as SASEGT. For the CDR3, the DNA is TGTGCCAGCAGTGTAGCGTGGAACGACAGAAACTATGGCTACACCTTC. Amino acids: CASSVAWNDRNYGYTF.